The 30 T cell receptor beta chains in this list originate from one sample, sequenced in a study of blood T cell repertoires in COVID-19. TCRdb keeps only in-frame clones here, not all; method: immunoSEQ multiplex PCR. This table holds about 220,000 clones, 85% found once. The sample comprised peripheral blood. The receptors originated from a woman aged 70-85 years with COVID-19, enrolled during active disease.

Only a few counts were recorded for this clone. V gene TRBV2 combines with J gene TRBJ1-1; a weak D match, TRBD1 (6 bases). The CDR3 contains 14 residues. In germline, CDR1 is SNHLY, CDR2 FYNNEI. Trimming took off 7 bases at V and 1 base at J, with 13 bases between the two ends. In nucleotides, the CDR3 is TGTGCCAGCAAGGGGGGGAAGGGGAACACTGAAGCTTTCTTT. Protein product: CASKGGKGNTEAFF.

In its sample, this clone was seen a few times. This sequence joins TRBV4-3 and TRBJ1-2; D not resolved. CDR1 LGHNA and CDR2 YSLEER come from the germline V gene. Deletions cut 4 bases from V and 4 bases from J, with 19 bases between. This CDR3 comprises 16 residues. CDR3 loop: CASSPKVMIEGYGYTF. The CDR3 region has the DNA TGCGCCAGCAGCCCCAAGGTGATGATAGAGGGCTATGGCTACACCTTC.

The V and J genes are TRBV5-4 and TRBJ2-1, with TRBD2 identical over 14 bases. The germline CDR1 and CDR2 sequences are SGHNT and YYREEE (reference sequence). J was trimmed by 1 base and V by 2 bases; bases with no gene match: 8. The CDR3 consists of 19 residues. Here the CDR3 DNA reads TGTGCCAGCAGCTTCCCGGGGACTAGCGGGAGAGGGTCCTACAATGAGCAGTTCTTC. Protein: CASSFPGTSGRGSYNEQFF.

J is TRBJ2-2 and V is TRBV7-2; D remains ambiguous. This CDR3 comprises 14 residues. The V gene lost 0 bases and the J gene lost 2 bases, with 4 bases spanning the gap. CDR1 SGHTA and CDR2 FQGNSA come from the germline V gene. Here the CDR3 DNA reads TGTGCCAGCAGCTTAGCCTCCAACACCGGGGAGCTGTTTTTT. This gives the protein CASSLASNTGELFF.

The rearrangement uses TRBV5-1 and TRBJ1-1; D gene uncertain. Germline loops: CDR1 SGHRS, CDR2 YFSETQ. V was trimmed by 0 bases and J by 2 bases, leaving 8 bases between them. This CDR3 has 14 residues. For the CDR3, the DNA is TGCGCCAGCAGCTTGGTTCAGGCTAACACTGAAGCTTTCTTT. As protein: CASSLVQANTEAFF. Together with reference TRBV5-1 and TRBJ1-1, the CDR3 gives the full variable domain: KAGVTQTPRYLIKTRGQQVTLSCSPISGHRSVSWYQQTPGQGLQFLFEYFSETQRNKGNFPGRFSGRQFSNSRSEMNVSTLELGDSALYLCASSLVQANTEAFFGQGTRLTVV.

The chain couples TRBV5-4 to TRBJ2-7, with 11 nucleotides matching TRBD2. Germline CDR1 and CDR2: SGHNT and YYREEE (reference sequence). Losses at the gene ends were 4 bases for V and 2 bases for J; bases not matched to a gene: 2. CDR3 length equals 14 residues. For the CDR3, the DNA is TGTGCCAGCAGCAGTAGCGGGGGGGCCTACGAGCAGTACTTC. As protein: CASSSSGGAYEQYF.

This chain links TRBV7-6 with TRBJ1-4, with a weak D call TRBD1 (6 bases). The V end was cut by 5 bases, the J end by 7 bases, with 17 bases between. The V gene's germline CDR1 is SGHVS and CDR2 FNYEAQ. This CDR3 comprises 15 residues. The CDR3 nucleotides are TGTGCCAGCAGCCCAGCCACAGGGCGGAGTGAAAAACTGTTTTTT. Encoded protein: CASSPATGRSEKLFF.

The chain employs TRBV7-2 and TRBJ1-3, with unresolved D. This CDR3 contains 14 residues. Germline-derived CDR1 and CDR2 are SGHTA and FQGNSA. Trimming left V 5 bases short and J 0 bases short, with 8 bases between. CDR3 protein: CASSIQFSGNTIYF. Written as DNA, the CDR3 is TGTGCCAGCAGCATTCAGTTCTCTGGAAACACCATATATTTT.

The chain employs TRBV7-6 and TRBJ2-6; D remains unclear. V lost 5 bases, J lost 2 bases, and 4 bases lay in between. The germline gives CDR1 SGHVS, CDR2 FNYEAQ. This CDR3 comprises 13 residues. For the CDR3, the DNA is TGTGCCAGCAGCCAGGCTGGGGCCAACGTCCTGACTTTC. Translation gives CASSQAGANVLTF.

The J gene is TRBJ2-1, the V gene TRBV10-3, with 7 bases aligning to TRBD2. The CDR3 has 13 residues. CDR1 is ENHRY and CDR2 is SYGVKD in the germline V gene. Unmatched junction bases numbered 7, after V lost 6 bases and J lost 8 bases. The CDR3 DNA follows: TGTGCCATCAGCCCTAGCGGAGACGATGAGCAGTTCTTC. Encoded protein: CAISPSGDDEQFF.

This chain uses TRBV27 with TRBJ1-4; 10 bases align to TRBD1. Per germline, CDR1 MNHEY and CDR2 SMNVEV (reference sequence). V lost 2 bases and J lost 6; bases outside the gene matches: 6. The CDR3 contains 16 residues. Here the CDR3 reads CASSLLPGQGYEKLFF. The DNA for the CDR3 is TGTGCCAGCAGTTTACTTCCGGGACAGGGGTATGAAAAACTGTTTTTT.

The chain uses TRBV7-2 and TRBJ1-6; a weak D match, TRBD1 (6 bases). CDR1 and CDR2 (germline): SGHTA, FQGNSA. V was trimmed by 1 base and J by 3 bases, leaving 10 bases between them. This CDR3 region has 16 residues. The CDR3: CASSLVTRGYNSPLHF. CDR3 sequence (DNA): TGTGCCAGCAGCTTAGTTACCAGGGGCTATAATTCACCCCTCCACTTT.

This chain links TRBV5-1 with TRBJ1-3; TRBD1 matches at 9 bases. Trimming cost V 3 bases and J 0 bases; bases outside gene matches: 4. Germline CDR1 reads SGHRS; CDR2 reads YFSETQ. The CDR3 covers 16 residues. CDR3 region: CASSWGQGSSGNTIYF. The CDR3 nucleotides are TGCGCCAGCAGCTGGGGACAGGGCTCCTCTGGAAACACCATATATTTT.

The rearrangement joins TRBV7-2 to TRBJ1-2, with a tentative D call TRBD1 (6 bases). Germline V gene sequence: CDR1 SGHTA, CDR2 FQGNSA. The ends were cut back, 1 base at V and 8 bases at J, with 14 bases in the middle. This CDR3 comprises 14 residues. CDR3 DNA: TGTGCCAGCAGCTTAGGGCAGGGGTTGTGGGGCTACACCTTC. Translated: CASSLGQGLWGYTF.

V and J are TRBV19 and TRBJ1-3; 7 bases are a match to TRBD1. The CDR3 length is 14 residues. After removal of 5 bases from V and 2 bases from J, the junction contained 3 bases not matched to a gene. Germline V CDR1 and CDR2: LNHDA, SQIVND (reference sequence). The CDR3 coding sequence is TGTGCCAGTAGTGCCGGGACAGCTGGAAACACCATATATTTT. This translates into CASSAGTAGNTIYF.

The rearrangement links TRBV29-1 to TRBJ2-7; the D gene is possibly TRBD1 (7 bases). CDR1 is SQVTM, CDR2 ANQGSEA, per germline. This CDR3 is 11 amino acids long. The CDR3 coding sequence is TGCAGTGGCAGGGGGGACTACGAGCAGTACTTC. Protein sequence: CSGRGDYEQYF.

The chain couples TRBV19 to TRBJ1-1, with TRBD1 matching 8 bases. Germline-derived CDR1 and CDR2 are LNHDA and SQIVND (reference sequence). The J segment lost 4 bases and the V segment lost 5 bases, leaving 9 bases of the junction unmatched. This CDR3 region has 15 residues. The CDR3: CASSPTTGAGTEAFF. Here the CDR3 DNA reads TGTGCCAGTAGTCCCACGACAGGGGCCGGCACTGAAGCTTTCTTT.

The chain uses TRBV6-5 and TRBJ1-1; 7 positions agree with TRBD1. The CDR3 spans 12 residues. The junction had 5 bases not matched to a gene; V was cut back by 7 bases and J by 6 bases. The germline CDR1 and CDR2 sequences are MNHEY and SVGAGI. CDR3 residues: CASTQGEAEAFF. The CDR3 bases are TGTGCCAGCACTCAGGGGGAAGCTGAAGCTTTCTTT.

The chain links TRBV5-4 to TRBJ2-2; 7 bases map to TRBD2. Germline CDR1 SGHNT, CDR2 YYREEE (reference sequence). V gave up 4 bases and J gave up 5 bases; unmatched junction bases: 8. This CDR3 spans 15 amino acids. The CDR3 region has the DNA TGTGCCAGCAGCCCGGGAGGTCCCTTGACCGGGGAGCTGTTTTTT. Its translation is CASSPGGPLTGELFF.

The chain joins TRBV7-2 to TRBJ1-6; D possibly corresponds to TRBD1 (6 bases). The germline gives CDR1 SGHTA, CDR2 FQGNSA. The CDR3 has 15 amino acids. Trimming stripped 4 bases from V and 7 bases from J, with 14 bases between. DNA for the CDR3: TGTGCCAGCAGCTCCACGGACAGTCGGAATTCACCCCTCCACTTT. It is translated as CASSSTDSRNSPLHF. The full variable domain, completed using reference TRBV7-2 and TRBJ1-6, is GAGVSQSPSNKVTEKGKDVELRCDPISGHTALYWYRQSLGQGLEFLIYFQGNSAPDKSGLPSDRFSAERTGGSVSTLTIQRTQQEDSAVYLCASSSTDSRNSPLHFGNGTRLTVT.

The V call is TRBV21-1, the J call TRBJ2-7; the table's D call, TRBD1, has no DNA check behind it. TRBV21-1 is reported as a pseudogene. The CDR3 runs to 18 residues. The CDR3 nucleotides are TGTGCCAGCCCGGGTTTGGTGCATTGGTTGGGCAGGGGCAACGAGCAGTACTTC. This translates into CASPGLVHWLGRGNEQYF.

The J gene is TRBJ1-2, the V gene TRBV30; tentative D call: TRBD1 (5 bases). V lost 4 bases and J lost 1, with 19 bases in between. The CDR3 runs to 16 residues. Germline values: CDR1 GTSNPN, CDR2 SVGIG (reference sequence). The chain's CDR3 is CAWTSPWGANNYGYTF. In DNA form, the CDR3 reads TGTGCCTGGACCTCCCCCTGGGGCGCGAATAACTATGGCTACACCTTC.

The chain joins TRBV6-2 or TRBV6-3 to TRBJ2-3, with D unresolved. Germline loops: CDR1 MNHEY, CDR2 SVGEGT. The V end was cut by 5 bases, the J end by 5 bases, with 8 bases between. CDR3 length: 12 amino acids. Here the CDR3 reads CASSVREDTQYF. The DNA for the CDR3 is TGTGCCAGCAGTGTTCGAGAAGATACGCAGTATTTT.

The CDR3 DNA sequence: TGCAGCGCCGTCCCGGGACAGGGGAACTATGGCTACACCTTC. Translation gives CSAVPGQGNYGYTF. The genes are TRBV29-1 and TRBJ1-2; 10 nucleotides align to TRBD1. This CDR3 has 14 residues. CDR1 SQVTM and CDR2 ANQGSEA come from the germline V gene. Trimming cost V 7 bases and J 2 bases; bases outside gene matches: 7.

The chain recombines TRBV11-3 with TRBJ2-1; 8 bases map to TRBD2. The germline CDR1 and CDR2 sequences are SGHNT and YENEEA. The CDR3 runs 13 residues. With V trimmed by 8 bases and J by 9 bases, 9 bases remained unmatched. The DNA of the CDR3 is TGTGCCAGCGATAACGGGGGGGGATCTGAGCAGTTCTTC. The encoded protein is CASDNGGGSEQFF.

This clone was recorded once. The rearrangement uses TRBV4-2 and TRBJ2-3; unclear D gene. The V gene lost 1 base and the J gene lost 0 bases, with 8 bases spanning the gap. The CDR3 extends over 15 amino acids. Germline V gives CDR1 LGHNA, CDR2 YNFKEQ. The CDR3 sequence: CASSQGAMSTDTQYF. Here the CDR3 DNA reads TGTGCCAGCAGCCAAGGGGCTATGAGCACAGATACGCAGTATTTT.

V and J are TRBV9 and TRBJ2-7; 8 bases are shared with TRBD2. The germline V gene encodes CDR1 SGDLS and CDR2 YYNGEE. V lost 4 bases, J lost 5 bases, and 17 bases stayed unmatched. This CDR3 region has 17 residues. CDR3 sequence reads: CASSPSGGAFPTDEQYF. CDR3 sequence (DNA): TGTGCCAGCAGCCCCTCCGGGGGGGCTTTTCCTACGGACGAGCAGTACTTC.

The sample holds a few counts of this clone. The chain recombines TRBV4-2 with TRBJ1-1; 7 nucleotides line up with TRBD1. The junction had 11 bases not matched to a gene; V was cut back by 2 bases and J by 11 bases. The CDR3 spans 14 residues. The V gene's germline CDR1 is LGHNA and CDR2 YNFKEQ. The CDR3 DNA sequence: TGTGCCAGCAGCCAACCTGACGACAGGGAACCGGCTTTCTTT. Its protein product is CASSQPDDREPAFF.

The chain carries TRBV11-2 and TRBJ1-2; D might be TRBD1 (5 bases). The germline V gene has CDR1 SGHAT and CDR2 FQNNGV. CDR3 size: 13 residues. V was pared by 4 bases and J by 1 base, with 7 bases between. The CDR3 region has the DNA TGTGCCAGCAGCTCGGACAATAACTATGGCTACACCTTC. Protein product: CASSSDNNYGYTF.

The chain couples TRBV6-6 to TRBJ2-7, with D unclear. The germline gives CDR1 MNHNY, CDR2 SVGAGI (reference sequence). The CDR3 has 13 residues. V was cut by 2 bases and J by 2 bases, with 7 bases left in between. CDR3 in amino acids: CASSYRVTYEQYF. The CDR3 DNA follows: TGTGCCAGCAGTTACAGAGTAACCTACGAGCAGTACTTC.